This paragraph reports one T cell receptor beta chain. This entry belongs to a study of CD8 T cells in Susac syndrome. With random hexamers, reverse transcription was performed on 0.5 to 1 ug of RNA. TCRdb called the immunoSEQ multiplex PCR reads again in MiXCR, with one record for every CDR3 protein. The table has 250,000 to 300,000 distinct CDR3 sequences, 85% seen once. V was clipped by 0 bases and J by 8 bases, with 11 bases between them. CDR1 and CDR2 (germline): LNHNV, YYDKDF (reference sequence). This CDR3 comprises 14 residues. The chain carries TRBV15 and TRBJ2-1; weak D call: TRBD2 (5 bases). This TCR was recovered from a human donor with multiple sclerosis. The sample was CD8+ T cells from PBMCs. CDR3 in DNA: TGTGCCACCAGCAGAGATTCGGAGGAAGATGAGCAGTTCTTC. It yields the protein CATSRDSEEDEQFF. The variable domain in full, completed from reference TRBV15 and TRBJ2-1, reads DAMVIQNPRYQVTQFGKPVTLSCSQTLNHNVMYWYQQKSSQAPKLLFHYYDKDFNNEADTPDNFQSRRPNTSFCFLDIRSPGLGDTAMYLCATSRDSEEDEQFFGPGTRLTVL.